This TCR beta chain derives from a study of cytomegalovirus exposure and HLA in healthy donors. Whole-study findings and limits: Later work found most CMV-associated TCR beta chains apparently HLA-restricted.

Germline V gene data show CDR1 as SGHDN and CDR2 as FVKESK. The length of the CDR3 is 15 residues. The trim removed 0 bases at V and 5 bases at J, leaving 4 bases unmatched. The study ran its PCR with 60 Vbeta and 13 Jbeta primers. Produced via immunoSEQ multiplex PCR; TCRdb's table is partial and in-frame only. The table has over 200,000 clones, more than 60% seen once; the top ten hold less than 3%. Worth noting for this clone: The antigen remains unidentified.

The sample consisted of PBMCs. This chain links TRBV14 with TRBJ1-2, with 9 bases that match TRBD1. The sequence derives from a woman between 55 and 75 years old in good health and CMV-seropositive. The CDR3 region is CASSQESQGAYGYTF. CDR3 bases: TGTGCCAGCAGCCAAGAGTCACAGGGGGCGTATGGCTACACCTTC.